This TCR beta chain was captured in a study of T cells in Graves' hyperthyroidism and ophthalmopathy. Study in general: Peripheral blood was acquired at first diagnosis, ahead of any therapy whatsoever. Broader study findings: Most clonotypes that expanded in the thyroid above 0.001 also showed up in blood. The model identified upcoming ophthalmopathy a median around 6 months ahead of onset.

Amplified regions were TCR beta CDR3 sequences from RNA transcripts. An initial round of RT-PCR targeting the TCR CDR3 relied on the HTBI primer set. TCRdb fed the multiplex PCR reads into MiXCR, producing one record per CDR3 protein. The sample lists some 490,000 distinct CDR3 sequences, around a fifth occurring once. CDR1 is WSHSY and CDR2 is SAAADI in the germline V gene. V lost 6 bases, J lost 1 base, and 15 bases lay in between. The CDR3 is 16 residues long. This clonotype was seen once. Its antigen remains unknown. This TCR was sampled from a woman between 70 and 85 years old with Graves' ophthalmopathy. The specimen sequenced was blood. The J gene is TRBJ2-2, the V gene TRBV10-2; D is ambiguous. This CDR3 is CASRPFGALNTGELFF. Here the CDR3 DNA reads TGCGCCAGCAGACCCTTTGGAGCCTTGAACACCGGGGAGCTGTTTTTT.